A single sample is the source of the 32 T cell receptor beta chains below, sequenced in a study of T cells in Graves' hyperthyroidism and ophthalmopathy. Amplified regions were TCR beta CDR3 sequences from RNA transcripts. In the first-round RT-PCR of the TCR CDR3, the HTBI primer set was used. TCRdb re-derived calls from the multiplex PCR reads in MiXCR, one entry per CDR3 protein. The sample includes 92,000 or so distinct CDR3 sequences, 51% seen only once; the top ten take roughly 26%. Sequencing was done on a sample of blood. The receptors were sampled from a woman between 35 and 50 years old with Graves' hyperthyroidism.

This clonotype was recorded only once. J is TRBJ2-7 and V is TRBV20-1; D remains ambiguous. Trimming shortened V by 1 base and J by 2 bases, and 6 bases separated the two germline ends. Germline V gene data show CDR1 as DFQATT and CDR2 as SNEGSKA (reference sequence). The CDR3 has 12 residues. CDR3 DNA: TGCAGTGCTAGAGGACAAACCTACGAGCAGTACTTC. Encoded protein: CSARGQTYEQYF.

This clonotype has ten or more counts. The chain joins TRBV7-3 to TRBJ1-1; unclear D gene. Germline V gives CDR1 SGHTA, CDR2 FQGTGA. V was pared by 0 bases and J by 7 bases, with 9 bases between. The CDR3 is made up of 13 amino acids. The CDR3 reads CASSLTGTDEAFF. The CDR3 nucleotides read TGTGCCAGCAGCTTAACCGGAACGGATGAAGCTTTCTTT.

This clonotype has more than one count but fewer than ten. The V gene is TRBV7-8, the J gene TRBJ2-7, with TRBD2 matching over 13 bases. Trimming took 5 bases from V and 0 from J; bases not matched to a gene: 7. The CDR3 has 17 amino acids. CDR1 is SGHVS and CDR2 is FQNEAQ in the germline V gene. This CDR3 is CASSTGLAGAHSYEQYF. The CDR3 bases are TGTGCCAGCAGCACCGGACTAGCGGGAGCCCACTCCTACGAGCAGTACTTC.

The rearrangement joins TRBV5-1 to TRBJ1-5, with 7 bases fitting TRBD1. Germline CDR1 and CDR2: SGHRS and YFSETQ. J was trimmed by 11 bases and V by 2 bases; bases with no gene match: 4. The length of the CDR3 is 12 residues. CDR3 region: CASSLLGQTQHF. CDR3 nucleotides: TGCGCCAGCAGCTTACTGGGACAGACCCAGCATTTT.

A remark on this clonotype: This CDR3 fails to terminate in the conserved phenylalanine or tryptophan, so it likely reflects a read error. J is TRBJ2-6 and V is TRBV15; D is unresolved. Trimming removed 8 bases at V and 1 base at J, with 6 bases between. The CDR3 totals 13 residues. Germline V gives CDR1 LNHNV, CDR2 YYDKDF (reference sequence). CDR3 nucleotide sequence: TGTGCCACCGCAGAATCTGGGGCCAACGTCCTGACTCCA. Translated: CATAESGANVLTP.

This clonotype has at least ten counts. This chain links TRBV7-2 with TRBJ2-7, with 7 bases that match TRBD1. Looked up from germline, CDR1 is SGHTA and CDR2 is FQGNSA. J lost 0 bases, V lost 3 bases, and 5 bases had no gene match. This CDR3 comprises 15 residues. CDR3 coding DNA: TGTGCCAGCAGCTTGACAGGGCCCCGCTCCTACGAGCAGTACTTC. Translation: CASSLTGPRSYEQYF.

The table lists this clonotype with many counts. The chain combines TRBV12-3 or TRBV12-4 with TRBJ1-5, with unresolved D. The CDR3 runs to 15 residues. Trimming removed 3 bases at V and 0 bases at J, with 9 bases between. The CDR3 region is CASSFGRYSNQPQHF. In DNA form, the CDR3 reads TGTGCCAGCAGTTTCGGGAGGTATAGCAATCAGCCCCAGCATTTT.

This clonotype showed up many times. The chain employs TRBV27 and TRBJ2-7; a weak D match, TRBD2 (6 bases). CDR1 and CDR2 (germline): MNHEY, SMNVEV (reference sequence). This CDR3 region has 13 residues. Trimming shortened V by 9 bases and J by 0 bases, and 12 bases separated the two germline ends. CDR3 DNA sequence: TGTGCCAGGCCCCGACTAGACTCCTACGAGCAGTACTTC. This sequence encodes CARPRLDSYEQYF.

The V and J genes are TRBV29-1 and TRBJ2-7, with D possibly being TRBD2 (6 bases). CDR3 length equals 11 residues. With 7 bases removed from V and 6 bases from J, the gap between germline ends came to 13 bases. Germline V gene sequence: CDR1 SQVTM, CDR2 ANQGSEA. CDR3 loop: CSAGEVGEQYF. CDR3 nucleotides: TGCAGCGCTGGGGAGGTGGGCGAGCAGTACTTC.

This clonotype was seen ten or more times. The chain carries TRBV29-1 and TRBJ2-3; 7 nucleotides match TRBD2. J gave up 1 base and V 2 bases, and 6 bases lay outside the gene matches. The CDR3 is made up of 15 amino acids. Germline CDR1 SQVTM, CDR2 ANQGSEA. The CDR3 sequence: CSVELRERGTDTQYF. CDR3 DNA sequence: TGCAGCGTTGAACTGCGGGAGAGGGGCACAGATACGCAGTATTTT.

The chain combines TRBV9 with TRBJ1-6; 9 positions match TRBD1. CDR1 and CDR2 from the germline V gene are SGDLS and YYNGEE. V lost 6 bases to trimming and J lost 2 bases; unmatched junction nucleotides: 9. This CDR3 is 17 amino acids long. As DNA, the CDR3 is TGTGCCAGCACCGAGGACAGGGGTGACGCCTATAATTCACCCCTCCACTTT. Protein product: CASTEDRGDAYNSPLHF.

Concerning this clonotype itself: As the CDR3 is not closed by the conserved phenylalanine or tryptophan, this likely results from a read error. V is TRBV25-1 and J is TRBJ1-2; D not certain. The CDR3 sequence is 14 residues long. V lost 5 bases to trimming and J lost 1 base, with 11 bases between them. From germline, CDR1 is MGHDK and CDR2 SYGVNS. In nucleotides, the CDR3 is TGTGCCAGCAGTTTTTCGAGGATTAACTATGGCTACACCCTC. Encoded protein: CASSFSRINYGYTL.

The rearrangement uses TRBV29-1 and TRBJ2-6, with TRBD2 matching 11 bases. This CDR3 is 17 amino acids long. With 5 bases clipped from V and 4 bases from J, the junction kept 10 bases outside the gene matches. The germline V gene has CDR1 SQVTM and CDR2 ANQGSEA. The CDR3 spells CSVRQLAGGPGANVLTF. DNA of the CDR3: TGCAGCGTTCGCCAATTAGCGGGAGGGCCGGGGGCCAACGTCCTGACTTTC.

The chain carries TRBV14 and TRBJ1-3, with 7 bases lining up with TRBD1. With V trimmed by 3 bases and J by 1 base, 3 bases remained unmatched. This CDR3 comprises 15 residues. Germline V CDR1 and CDR2: SGHDN, FVKESK. The CDR3 loop is CASSQDRRSGNTIYF. CDR3 nucleotides: TGTGCCAGCAGCCAGGACAGGCGATCTGGAAACACCATATATTTT.

This clonotype was recorded at least ten times. V is TRBV9 and J is TRBJ2-2, with D hard to call. CDR1 and CDR2 (germline): SGDLS, YYNGEE. The CDR3 contains 14 residues. Trimming stripped 4 bases from V and 4 bases from J, with 11 bases between. As DNA, the CDR3 is TGTGCCAGCAGCCTCGCCGGATCCACCGGGGAGCTGTTTTTT. Translation: CASSLAGSTGELFF. Using reference TRBV9 and TRBJ2-2 for the parts outside the CDR3, the full variable domain is DSGVTQTPKHLITATGQRVTLRCSPRSGDLSVYWYQQSLDQGLQFLIQYYNGEERAKGNILERFSAQQFPDLHSELNLSSLELGDSALYFCASSLAGSTGELFFGEGSRLTVL.

This clonotype was counted only a few times. This CDR3 is CASSLGSGRGRGRDTQYF. In DNA, the CDR3 is TGTGCCAGCAGCTTAGGTTCCGGGCGCGGGAGAGGCCGGGATACGCAGTATTTT. The chain recombines TRBV7-3 with TRBJ2-3; 7 bases are a match to TRBD2. CDR1 SGHTA and CDR2 FQGTGA come from the germline V gene. V was pared by 2 bases and J by 6 bases, with 17 bases of the junction left unmatched. The CDR3 has 18 amino acids.

This clonotype occurred many times. The gene calls are TRBV27 and TRBJ2-5; D remains unclear. This CDR3 is built from 11 residues. Germline V lookup: CDR1 MNHEY, CDR2 SMNVEV (reference sequence). Trimming removed 4 bases at V and 5 bases at J, with 5 bases between. In DNA, the CDR3 is TGTGCCAGCAGTTCGGTGGAGACCCAGTACTTC. It specifies CASSSVETQYF.

This clonotype occurred a few times. The chain couples TRBV7-9 to TRBJ2-7, with 9 bases identical to TRBD1. The CDR3 length is 13 residues. Trimming took 1 base from V and 7 from J; bases not matched to a gene: 2. Germline V gene data show CDR1 as SEHNR and CDR2 as FQNEAQ (reference sequence). Here the CDR3 DNA reads TGTGCCAGCAGCTTAGGGGACAGGGTTGAGCAGTACTTC. This translates into CASSLGDRVEQYF.

V usage is TRBV6-5 and J usage is TRBJ2-7, with D perhaps TRBD2 (6 bases). This CDR3 is 20 amino acids long. The germline V gene encodes CDR1 MNHEY and CDR2 SVGAGI. V lost 2 bases to trimming and J lost 2 bases, with 28 bases between them. CDR3 region: CASSYGIATSPTLRAYEQYF. For the CDR3, the DNA is TGTGCCAGCAGTTACGGGATAGCGACTAGTCCCACCCTTCGGGCCTACGAGCAGTACTTC.

By frequency in the sample, this clonotype is medium-sized (0.01 to 0.1%). The chain recombines TRBV10-3 with TRBJ1-2; D unclear. V was cut by 0 bases and J by 5 bases, with 10 bases left in between. CDR1 ENHRY and CDR2 SYGVKD come from the germline V gene. CDR3 length equals 14 residues. The CDR3 spells CAISESPSRYGYTF. CDR3 DNA sequence: TGTGCCATCAGTGAGTCACCCTCTAGGTATGGCTACACCTTC.

The chain joins TRBV5-1 to TRBJ2-5, with D perhaps TRBD2 (6 bases). Germline-derived CDR1 and CDR2 are SGHRS and YFSETQ. V lost 0 bases and J 3 bases, leaving 18 bases between the germline ends. The CDR3 totals 17 residues. The CDR3 sequence is CASSLGISGLGKETQYF. The CDR3 nucleotides are TGCGCCAGCAGCTTGGGGATAAGCGGGCTGGGTAAAGAGACCCAGTACTTC. Based on the CDR3 plus reference TRBV5-1 and TRBJ2-5, the full variable domain is KAGVTQTPRYLIKTRGQQVTLSCSPISGHRSVSWYQQTPGQGLQFLFEYFSETQRNKGNFPGRFSGRQFSNSRSEMNVSTLELGDSALYLCASSLGISGLGKETQYFGPGTRLLVL.

Comments on this clonotype: The conserved closing phenylalanine or tryptophan is absent in this CDR3, likely reflecting a read error. This rearrangement joins TRBV20-1 to TRBJ1-1, with D possibly being TRBD1 (5 bases). CDR1 is DFQATT, CDR2 SNEGSKA, per germline (reference sequence). Trimming stripped 2 bases from V and 7 bases from J, with 20 bases between. CDR3 size: 15 residues. This CDR3 reads CSARSRAGQGLEAFL. The DNA for the CDR3 is TGCAGTGCTAGATCCCGAGCGGGGCAGGGACTTGAAGCTTTCCTT.

The rearrangement uses TRBV5-1 and TRBJ2-2; a weak D match, TRBD1 (6 bases). CDR1 SGHRS and CDR2 YFSETQ come from the germline V gene. The CDR3 sequence is 16 residues long. Trimming cost V 5 bases and J 2 bases, with 16 bases left between them. The CDR3 spells CASRQTTQGNTGELFF. CDR3 in DNA: TGCGCCAGCAGACAAACCACACAGGGTAACACCGGGGAGCTGTTTTTT.

V gene TRBV7-2 combines with J gene TRBJ2-5; TRBD2 agrees at 10 bases. The CDR3 runs to 21 residues. Germline CDR1 and CDR2: SGHTA and FQGNSA. After removal of 5 bases from V and 5 bases from J, the junction contained 26 bases not matched to a gene. Here the CDR3 reads CASSPHPRSSGSTGFRETQYF. The CDR3 coding sequence is TGTGCCAGCAGCCCCCACCCGCGGTCTAGCGGGAGCACCGGGTTTCGTGAGACCCAGTACTTC. Combining the CDR3 with reference TRBV7-2 and TRBJ2-5 gives the whole variable domain GAGVSQSPSNKVTEKGKDVELRCDPISGHTALYWYRQSLGQGLEFLIYFQGNSAPDKSGLPSDRFSAERTGGSVSTLTIQRTQQEDSAVYLCASSPHPRSSGSTGFRETQYFGPGTRLLVL.

Concerning this clonotype: A much larger clone lies a single base off, so this may be a read error. This chain joins TRBV5-1 and TRBJ2-6; 13 bases are shared with TRBD2. CDR1 and CDR2 (germline): SGHRS, YFSETQ. The CDR3 spans 19 residues. CDR3 sequence: CASSGGTSGTVPGADVLTF. Here the CDR3 DNA reads TGCGCCAGCAGCGGGGGGACTAGCGGGACGGTTCCGGGGGCCGACGTCCTGACTTTC.

This clonotype was observed a handful of times. The V and J genes are TRBV29-1 and TRBJ1-2, with 9 bases matching TRBD1. The germline V gene encodes CDR1 SQVTM and CDR2 ANQGSEA. V was pared by 7 bases and J by 6 bases, with 6 bases of the junction left unmatched. The CDR3 covers 12 residues. The CDR3 spells CSAGQGRDGYTF. DNA for the CDR3: TGCAGCGCCGGACAGGGGCGGGATGGCTACACCTTC.

This chain connects TRBV9 to TRBJ1-1; D is undetermined. V lost 3 bases and J lost 2, with 5 bases in between. Germline assignment: CDR1 SGDLS and CDR2 YYNGEE. The CDR3 totals 12 residues. CDR3 in amino acids: CASSGSNTEAFF. The CDR3 DNA reads as TGTGCCAGCAGCGGCTCCAACACTGAAGCTTTCTTT.

The table lists this clonotype with many counts. The chain employs TRBV29-1 and TRBJ2-6, with unresolved D. The CDR3 spans 12 residues. Deletions cut 6 bases from V and 4 bases from J, with 7 bases between. Germline assignment: CDR1 SQVTM and CDR2 ANQGSEA. The CDR3: CSVIQGANVLTF. In DNA, the CDR3 is TGCAGCGTCATACAGGGGGCCAACGTCCTGACTTTC.

This clonotype was picked up many times. The genes are TRBV7-6 and TRBJ2-7; 7 bases are a match to TRBD2. This CDR3 is built from 15 residues. Losses at the gene ends were 5 bases for V and 3 bases for J; bases not matched to a gene: 10. Germline V gene lookup returns CDR1 SGHVS and CDR2 FNYEAQ. CDR3 in amino acids: CASSILAGPYYEQYF. The DNA for the CDR3 is TGTGCCAGCAGCATTTTAGCGGGCCCTTACTACGAGCAGTACTTC.

Note on this clonotype: A junction end diverges from the germline sequence, so it may reflect a read error. The chain uses TRBV29-1 and TRBJ2-7, with unresolved D. Germline CDR1 reads SQVTM; CDR2 reads ANQGSEA. This CDR3 has 12 residues. As DNA, the CDR3 is TGCAGCTTTGAGACGGTAACCTACGAGCAGTACTTC. Translating it yields CSFETVTYEQYF.

This clonotype showed up just a few times. The CDR3 loop is CASSLSAGEQYF. The CDR3 DNA follows: TGTGCCAGCAGTTTATCCGCGGGCGAGCAGTACTTC. The V and J genes are TRBV27 and TRBJ2-7; a weak D match, TRBD2 (5 bases). This CDR3 is built from 12 residues. Trimming cost V 0 bases and J 6 bases, with 6 bases left between them. Germline V gene lookup returns CDR1 MNHEY and CDR2 SMNVEV (reference sequence).

This chain connects TRBV10-3 to TRBJ2-5, with a possible D match to TRBD2 (5 bases). The V end was cut by 5 bases, the J end by 7 bases, with 14 bases between. There are 13 residues in the CDR3. In germline, CDR1 is ENHRY, CDR2 SYGVKD. CDR3 nucleotides: TGTGCCATCAGTCCCTCCGGGGATGGGACCCAGTACTTC. Protein sequence: CAISPSGDGTQYF.